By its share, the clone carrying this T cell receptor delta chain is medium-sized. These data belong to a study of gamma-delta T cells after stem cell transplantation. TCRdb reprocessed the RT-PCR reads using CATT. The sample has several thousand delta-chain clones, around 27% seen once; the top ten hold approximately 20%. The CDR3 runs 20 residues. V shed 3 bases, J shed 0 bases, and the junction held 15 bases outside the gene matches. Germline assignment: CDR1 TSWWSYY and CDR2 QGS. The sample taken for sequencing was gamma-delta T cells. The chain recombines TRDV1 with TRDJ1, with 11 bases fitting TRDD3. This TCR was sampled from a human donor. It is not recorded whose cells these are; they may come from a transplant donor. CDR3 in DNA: TGTGCTCTTGGGGACCCTAATGACCATTACTGGGGGATATACACCGATAAACTCATCTTT. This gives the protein CALGDPNDHYWGIYTDKLIF.